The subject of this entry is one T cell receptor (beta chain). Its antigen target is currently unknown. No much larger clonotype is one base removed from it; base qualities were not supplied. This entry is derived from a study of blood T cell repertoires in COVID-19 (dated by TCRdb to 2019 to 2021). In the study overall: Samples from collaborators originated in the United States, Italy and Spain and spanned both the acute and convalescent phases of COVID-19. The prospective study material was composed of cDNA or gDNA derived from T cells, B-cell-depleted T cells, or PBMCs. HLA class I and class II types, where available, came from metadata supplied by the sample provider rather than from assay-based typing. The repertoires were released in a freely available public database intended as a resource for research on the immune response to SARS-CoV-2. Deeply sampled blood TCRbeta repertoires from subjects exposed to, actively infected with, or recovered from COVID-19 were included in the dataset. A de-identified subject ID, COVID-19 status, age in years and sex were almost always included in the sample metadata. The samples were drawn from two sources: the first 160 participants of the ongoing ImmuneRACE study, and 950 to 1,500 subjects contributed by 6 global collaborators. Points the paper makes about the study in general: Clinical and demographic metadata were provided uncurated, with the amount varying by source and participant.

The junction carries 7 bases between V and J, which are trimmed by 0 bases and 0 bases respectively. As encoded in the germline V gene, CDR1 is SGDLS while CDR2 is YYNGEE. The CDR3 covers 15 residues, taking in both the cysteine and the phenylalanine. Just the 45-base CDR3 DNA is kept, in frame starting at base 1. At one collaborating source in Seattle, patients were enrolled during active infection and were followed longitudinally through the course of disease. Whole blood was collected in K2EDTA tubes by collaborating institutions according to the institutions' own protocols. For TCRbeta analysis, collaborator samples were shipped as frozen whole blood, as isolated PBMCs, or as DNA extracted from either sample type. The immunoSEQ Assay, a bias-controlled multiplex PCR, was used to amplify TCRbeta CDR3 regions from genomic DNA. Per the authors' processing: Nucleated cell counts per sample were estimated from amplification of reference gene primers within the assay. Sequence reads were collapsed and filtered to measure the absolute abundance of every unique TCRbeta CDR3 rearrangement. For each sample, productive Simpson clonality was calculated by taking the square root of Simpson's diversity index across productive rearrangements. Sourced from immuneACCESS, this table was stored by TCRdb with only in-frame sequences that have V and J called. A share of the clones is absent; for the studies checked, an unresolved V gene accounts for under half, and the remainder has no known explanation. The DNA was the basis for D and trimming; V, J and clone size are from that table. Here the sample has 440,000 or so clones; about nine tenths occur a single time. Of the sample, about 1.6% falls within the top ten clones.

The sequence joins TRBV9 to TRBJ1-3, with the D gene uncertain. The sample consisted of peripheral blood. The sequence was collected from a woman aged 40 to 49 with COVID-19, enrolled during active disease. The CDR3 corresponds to CASSVDGDSGNTIYF. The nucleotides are TGTGCCAGCAGCGTAGACGGTGACTCTGGAAACACCATATATTTT.